Given below is one T cell receptor beta chain in context. These data originate in a study of T cell responses to AZD1222 COVID-19 vaccine. Data came from immunoSEQ multiplex PCR; TCRdb stores just in-frame clones and leaves some out. The sample shows around 150,000 clones, around 90% of them seen only once. This CDR3 spans 13 amino acids. The germline gives CDR1 LGHDT, CDR2 YNNKEL (reference sequence). The ends were cut back, 4 bases at V and 4 bases at J, with 7 bases in the middle. This receptor was taken from an adult in good health. This chain links TRBV3-1 (or the pseudogene TRBV3-2) with TRBJ1-4, with D hard to call. This specimen was peripheral blood, taken on day 0 of AZD1222 vaccination. The CDR3 loop reads CASSRHCNEKLFF. The CDR3 DNA sequence: TGTGCCAGCAGCCGACACTGTAATGAAAAACTGTTTTTT.